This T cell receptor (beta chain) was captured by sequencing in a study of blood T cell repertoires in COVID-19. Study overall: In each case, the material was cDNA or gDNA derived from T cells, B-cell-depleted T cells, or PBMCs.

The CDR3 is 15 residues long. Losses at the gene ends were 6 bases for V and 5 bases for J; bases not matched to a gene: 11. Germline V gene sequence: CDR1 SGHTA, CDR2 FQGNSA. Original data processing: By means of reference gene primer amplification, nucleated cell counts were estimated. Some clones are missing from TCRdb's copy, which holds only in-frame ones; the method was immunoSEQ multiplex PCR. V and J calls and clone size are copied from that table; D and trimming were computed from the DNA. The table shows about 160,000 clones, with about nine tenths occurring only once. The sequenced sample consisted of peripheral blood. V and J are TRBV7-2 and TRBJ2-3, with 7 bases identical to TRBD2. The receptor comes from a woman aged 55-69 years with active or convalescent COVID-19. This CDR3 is CASSFNGGEGDTQYF. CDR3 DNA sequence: TGTGCCAGCAGTTTCAATGGTGGGGAGGGAGATACGCAGTATTTT. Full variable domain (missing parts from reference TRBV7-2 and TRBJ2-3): GAGVSQSPSNKVTEKGKDVELRCDPISGHTALYWYRQSLGQGLEFLIYFQGNSAPDKSGLPSDRFSAERTGGSVSTLTIQRTQQEDSAVYLCASSFNGGEGDTQYFGPGTRLTVL.